This TCR beta chain derives from a study of early stage breast cancer tumors. Some clones are missing from TCRdb's copy, which holds only in-frame ones; the method was immunoSEQ multiplex PCR. The sample contains around 50,000 clones, around 83% of which appear only once. The CDR3 extends over 14 amino acids. J lost 3 bases, V lost 7 bases, and 7 bases had no gene match. Germline assignment: CDR1 ENHRY and CDR2 SYGVKD. The chain has TRBV10-3 and TRBJ2-7; 9 bases map to TRBD1. The receptor was derived from a person between 50 and 60 years old with breast cancer. The sequenced material came from blood. The CDR3 DNA reads as TGTGCCATCAAGACCGGGACAGGGCTCTACGAGCAGTACTTC. Protein product: CAIKTGTGLYEQYF.